Presented here are 8 T cell receptor beta chains from one specimen sequenced in a study of tumor-infiltrating lymphocytes in primary liver carcinoma. cDNA specific to TCR beta was made from 450 to 650 ng of total RNA, with a constant-region primer employed for priming. Three nested multiplex PCR rounds, a slightly modified ARM-PCR method, built the TCR beta libraries. Each of the first two PCR rounds ran approximately 9 cycles with TRBV1-TRBV30 forward and C-beta reverse primers. TCRdb reanalysed the multiplex PCR reads using MiXCR and keeps one entry per CDR3 protein. The sample contains a few hundred thousand distinct CDR3 sequences, approximately 58% of which appear only once. Unsorted whole blood yielded blood RNA, and germline DNA was extracted as well. The sample consisted of peripheral blood. The receptors come from a woman younger than 45 with primary liver carcinoma and hepatitis B virus infection.

As to this clonotype: A junction boundary mismatches the germline segment, possibly from a read error. The V call is TRBV20-1, the J call TRBJ2-3; 13 bases line up with TRBD2. The CDR3 has 17 residues. Germline CDR1 is DFQATT and CDR2 is SNEGSKA (reference sequence). The CDR3 loop is CSARVTSGRAGTDTQYF. For the CDR3, the DNA is TGCAGTGCTAGAGTTACTAGCGGGAGGGCCGGCACAGACACGCAGTATTTT.

About this clonotype: A much larger clonotype is one base distant, so this may be a read error. The V call is TRBV12-3 or TRBV12-4, the J call TRBJ2-1, with 11 bases matching TRBD1. The CDR3 consists of 14 residues. J lost 8 bases, V lost 5 bases, and 5 bases had no gene match. CDR3 DNA sequence: TGTGCCAGCAGTCGGGACAGGGGGTACGATGAGCAGTTCTTC. It encodes CASSRDRGYDEQFF.

Worth noting for this clonotype: A much larger clonotype is one base distant, so this may be a read error. This chain uses TRBV29-1 with TRBJ2-7; TRBD1 matches at 7 bases. Germline V CDR1 and CDR2: SQVTM, ANQGSEA. This CDR3 is built from 14 residues. J was trimmed by 2 bases and V by 6 bases; bases with no gene match: 10. The CDR3 DNA sequence: TGCAGCGTGACTACCGGGACAGAACCCTACGAGCAGTACTTC. This codes for CSVTTGTEPYEQYF.

Of note for this clonotype: The germline gene is not matched at one end of the junction; a read error may be the cause. The chain joins TRBV12-3 or TRBV12-4 to TRBJ1-2, with 7 bases that match TRBD1. This CDR3 has 13 residues. Here the CDR3 DNA reads TGTGTCAGCAAGCCAGGGACAGCCTATGGCTACACCTTC. Its protein is CVSKPGTAYGYTF.

The chain joins TRBV7-8 to TRBJ2-1; 7 bases are a match to TRBD2. The CDR3 covers 17 residues. The trim removed 0 bases at V and 2 bases at J, leaving 7 bases unmatched. The germline CDR1 and CDR2 sequences are SGHVS and FQNEAQ. CDR3 amino acids: CASSLASASGPYNEQFF. Here the CDR3 DNA reads TGTGCCAGCAGCTTAGCGTCGGCTAGCGGCCCCTACAATGAGCAGTTCTTC.

The CDR3 nucleotides are TGTGCCAGCAGTAGTCAGGCCAGCCTCTACGAGCAGTACTTC. It is translated as CASSSQASLYEQYF. The chain combines TRBV6-1 with TRBJ2-7; D unclear. Germline CDR1 and CDR2: MNHNS and SASEGT. Trimming removed 5 bases at V and 3 bases at J, with 14 bases between. The CDR3 sequence is 14 residues long.

Remarks on this clonotype: A much larger clone lies one base from this, so it may be a read error. The chain employs TRBV6-2 or TRBV6-3 and TRBJ2-1; possibly TRBD1 for D (5 bases). This CDR3 comprises 14 residues. Per germline, CDR1 MNHEY and CDR2 SVGEGT. The CDR3 spells CASNYRTRYNEQFF. The CDR3 DNA follows: TGTGCCAGCAATTACAGGACGAGGTACAATGAGCAGTTCTTC.

The chain links TRBV10-3 to TRBJ2-3; 7 nucleotides agree with TRBD2. This CDR3 contains 14 residues. V gave up 10 bases and J gave up 2 bases; unmatched junction bases: 9. From germline, CDR1 is ENHRY and CDR2 SYGVKD. The CDR3 DNA is TGTGCCACCTGGAGCGGGACTTACACAGATACGCAGTATTTT. Translating it yields CATWSGTYTDTQYF.